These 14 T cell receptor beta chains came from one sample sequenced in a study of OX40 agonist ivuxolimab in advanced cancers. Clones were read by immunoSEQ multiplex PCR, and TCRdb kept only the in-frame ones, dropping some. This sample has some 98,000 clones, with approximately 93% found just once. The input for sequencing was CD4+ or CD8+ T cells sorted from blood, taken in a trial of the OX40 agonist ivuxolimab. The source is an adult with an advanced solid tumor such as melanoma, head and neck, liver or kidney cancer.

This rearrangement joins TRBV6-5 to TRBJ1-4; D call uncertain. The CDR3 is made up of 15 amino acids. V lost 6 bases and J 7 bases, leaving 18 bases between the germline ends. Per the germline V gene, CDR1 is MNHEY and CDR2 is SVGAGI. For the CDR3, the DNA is TGTGCCAGCAGCGGACGAGGGTATAATGGTGAAAAACTGTTTTTT. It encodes CASSGRGYNGEKLFF.

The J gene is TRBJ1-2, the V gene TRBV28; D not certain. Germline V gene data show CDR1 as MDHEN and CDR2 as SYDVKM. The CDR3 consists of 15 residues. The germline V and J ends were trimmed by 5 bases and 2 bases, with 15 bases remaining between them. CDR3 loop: CASSPATRLNYGYTF. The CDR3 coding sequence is TGTGCCAGCAGTCCCGCGACAAGATTGAACTATGGCTACACCTTC.

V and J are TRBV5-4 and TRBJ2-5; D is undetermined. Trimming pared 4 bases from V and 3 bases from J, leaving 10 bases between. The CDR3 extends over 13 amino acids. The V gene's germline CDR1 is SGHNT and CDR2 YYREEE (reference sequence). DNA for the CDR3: TGTGCCAGCAGCCCAGGACCAAAAGAGACCCAGTACTTC. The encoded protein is CASSPGPKETQYF.

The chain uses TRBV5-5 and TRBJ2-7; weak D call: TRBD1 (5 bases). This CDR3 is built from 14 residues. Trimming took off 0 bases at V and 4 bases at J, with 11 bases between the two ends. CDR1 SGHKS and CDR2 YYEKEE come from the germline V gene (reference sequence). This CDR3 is CASSLGQRDYEQYF. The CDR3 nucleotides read TGTGCCAGCAGCTTGGGACAGAGAGATTACGAGCAGTACTTC.

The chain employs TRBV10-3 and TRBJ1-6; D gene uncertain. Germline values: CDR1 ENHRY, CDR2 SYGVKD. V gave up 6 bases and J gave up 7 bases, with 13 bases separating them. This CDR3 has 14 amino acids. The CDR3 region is CAISTGLSNSPLHF. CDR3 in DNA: TGTGCCATCAGCACCGGGTTATCCAATTCACCCCTCCACTTT.

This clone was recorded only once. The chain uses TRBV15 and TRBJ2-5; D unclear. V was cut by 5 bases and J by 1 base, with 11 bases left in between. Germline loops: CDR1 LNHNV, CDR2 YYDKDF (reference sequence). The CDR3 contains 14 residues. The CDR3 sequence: CATSLVTRQETQYF. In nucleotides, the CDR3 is TGTGCCACCAGCCTAGTGACTCGCCAAGAGACCCAGTACTTC.

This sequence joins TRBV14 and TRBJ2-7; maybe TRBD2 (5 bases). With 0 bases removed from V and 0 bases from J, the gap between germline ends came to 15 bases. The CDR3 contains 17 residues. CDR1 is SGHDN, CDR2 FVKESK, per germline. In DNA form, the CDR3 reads TGTGCCAGCAGCCAAGAGACCGGGGTGTGGGGCTCCTACGAGCAGTACTTC. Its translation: CASSQETGVWGSYEQYF.

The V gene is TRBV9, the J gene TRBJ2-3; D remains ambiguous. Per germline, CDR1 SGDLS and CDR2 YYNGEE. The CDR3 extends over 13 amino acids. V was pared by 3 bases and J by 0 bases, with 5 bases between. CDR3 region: CASSDPSTDTQYF. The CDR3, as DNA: TGTGCCAGCAGCGACCCGAGCACAGATACGCAGTATTTT.

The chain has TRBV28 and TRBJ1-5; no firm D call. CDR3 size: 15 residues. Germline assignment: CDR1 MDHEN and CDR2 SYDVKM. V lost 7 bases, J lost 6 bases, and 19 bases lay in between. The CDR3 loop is CASTTRKGGPQPQHF. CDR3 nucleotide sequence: TGTGCCAGCACCACCCGAAAAGGAGGGCCTCAGCCCCAGCATTTT.

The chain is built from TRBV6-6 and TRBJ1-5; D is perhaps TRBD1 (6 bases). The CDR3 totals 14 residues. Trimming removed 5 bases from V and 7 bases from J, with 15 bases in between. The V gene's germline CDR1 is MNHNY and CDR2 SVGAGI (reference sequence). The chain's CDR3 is CASSLPGAFQPQHF. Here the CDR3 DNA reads TGTGCCAGCAGTCTACCGGGGGCATTCCAGCCCCAGCATTTT.

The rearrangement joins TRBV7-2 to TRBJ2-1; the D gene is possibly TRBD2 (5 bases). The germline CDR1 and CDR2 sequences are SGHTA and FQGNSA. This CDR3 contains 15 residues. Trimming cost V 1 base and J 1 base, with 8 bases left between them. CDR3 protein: CASSLEVASYNEQFF. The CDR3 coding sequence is TGTGCCAGCAGCTTAGAGGTAGCGTCCTACAATGAGCAGTTCTTC.

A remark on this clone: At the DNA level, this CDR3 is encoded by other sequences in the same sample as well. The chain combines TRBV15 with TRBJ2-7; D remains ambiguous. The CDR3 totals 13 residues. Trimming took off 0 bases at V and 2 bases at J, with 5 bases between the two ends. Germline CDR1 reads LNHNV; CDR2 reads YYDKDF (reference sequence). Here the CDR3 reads CATSRDSTYEQYF. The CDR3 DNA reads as TGTGCCACCAGCAGAGACAGCACCTACGAGCAGTACTTC.

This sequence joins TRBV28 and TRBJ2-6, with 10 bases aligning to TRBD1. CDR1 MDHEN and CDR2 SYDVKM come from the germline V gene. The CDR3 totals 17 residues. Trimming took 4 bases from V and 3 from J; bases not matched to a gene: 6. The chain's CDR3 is CASSSTGTGVGANVLTF. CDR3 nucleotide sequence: TGTGCCAGCAGTTCCACCGGGACAGGGGTTGGGGCCAACGTCCTGACTTTC.

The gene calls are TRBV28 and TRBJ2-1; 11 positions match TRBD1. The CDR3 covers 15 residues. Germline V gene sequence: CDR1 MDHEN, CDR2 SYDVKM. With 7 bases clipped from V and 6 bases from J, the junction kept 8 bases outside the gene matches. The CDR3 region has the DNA TGTGCCAGCATCGATGGGACAGGGGGTCGCAATGAGCAGTTCTTC. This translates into CASIDGTGGRNEQFF. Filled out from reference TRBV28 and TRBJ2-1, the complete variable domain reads DVKVTQSSRYLVKRTGEKVFLECVQDMDHENMFWYRQDPGLGLRLIYFSYDVKMKEKGDIPEGYSVSREKKERFSLILESASTNQTSMYLCASIDGTGGRNEQFFGPGTRLTVL.